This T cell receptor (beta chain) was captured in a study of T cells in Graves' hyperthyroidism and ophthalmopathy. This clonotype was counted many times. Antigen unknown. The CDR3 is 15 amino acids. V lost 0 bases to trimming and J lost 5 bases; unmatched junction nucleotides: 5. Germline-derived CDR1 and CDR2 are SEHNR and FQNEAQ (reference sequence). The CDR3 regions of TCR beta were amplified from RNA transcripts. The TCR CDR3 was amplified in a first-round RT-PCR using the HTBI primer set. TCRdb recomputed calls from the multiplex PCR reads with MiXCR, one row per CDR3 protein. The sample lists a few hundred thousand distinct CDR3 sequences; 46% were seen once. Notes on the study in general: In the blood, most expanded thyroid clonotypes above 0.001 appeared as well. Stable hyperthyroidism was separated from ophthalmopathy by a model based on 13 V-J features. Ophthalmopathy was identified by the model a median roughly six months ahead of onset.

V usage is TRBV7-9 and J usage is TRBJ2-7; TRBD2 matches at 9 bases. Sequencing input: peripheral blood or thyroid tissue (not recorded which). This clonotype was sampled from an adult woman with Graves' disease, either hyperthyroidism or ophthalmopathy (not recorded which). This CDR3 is CASSLAMASGNEQYF. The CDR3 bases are TGTGCCAGCAGCTTAGCGATGGCTAGCGGGAACGAGCAGTACTTC.